Presented here are 32 T cell receptor beta chains from one specimen sequenced in a study of blood T cell repertoires in COVID-19. Method: immunoSEQ multiplex PCR; TCRdb's copy keeps in-frame clones and lacks some. The top ten hold roughly a tenth of the sample, which has some 300,000 clones, around nine tenths seen once. Sample: PBMCs or T cells enriched from blood (not recorded which). These receptor sequences come from a woman under 40 who had recovered from COVID-19.

The chain joins TRBV27 to TRBJ2-7; TRBD2 is a possible D gene (8 bases). V was cut by 11 bases and J by 4 bases, with 21 bases left in between. The CDR3 extends over 14 amino acids. From germline, CDR1 is MNHEY and CDR2 SMNVEV (reference sequence). The CDR3 reads CAAGGLGGGYEQYF. CDR3 nucleotides: TGTGCCGCAGGGGGGCTCGGGGGGGGTTACGAGCAGTACTTC.

The V and J genes are TRBV28 and TRBJ2-1, with TRBD2 matching over 10 bases. Germline CDR1 is MDHEN and CDR2 is SYDVKM. V gave up 7 bases and J gave up 4 bases; unmatched junction bases: 7. The CDR3 consists of 15 residues. In DNA form, the CDR3 reads TGTGCCAGCACCTTAGCGGGAGGTAGTTACAATGAGCAGTTCTTC. Translating it yields CASTLAGGSYNEQFF.

The gene calls are TRBV28 and TRBJ2-4, with 9 bases matching TRBD2. Germline trimming cut 5 bases from V and 0 bases from J; bases unmatched to any gene: 11. The CDR3 is 18 amino acids. Germline V CDR1 and CDR2: MDHEN, SYDVKM. CDR3 coding DNA: TGTGCCAGCAGTGATTTTCTCGGCGGGAGGGTAGCCAAAAACATTCAGTACTTC. This encodes CASSDFLGGRVAKNIQYF.

This chain joins TRBV7-2 and TRBJ1-2; D ambiguous. The CDR3 contains 15 residues. The germline V gene encodes CDR1 SGHTA and CDR2 FQGNSA. V lost 1 base and J 4 bases, leaving 13 bases between the germline ends. CDR3 sequence (DNA): TGTGCCAGCAGCTTAGGGTCGGGGAAGTTCTATGGCTACACCTTC. This translates into CASSLGSGKFYGYTF.

The chain links TRBV30 to TRBJ1-4, with D possibly TRBD1 on 6 matching bases. Trimming took off 0 bases at V and 8 bases at J, with 7 bases between the two ends. Looked up from germline, CDR1 is GTSNPN and CDR2 is SVGIG (reference sequence). The CDR3 covers 12 residues. CDR3 amino acids: CAWSVGGEKLFF. In DNA form, the CDR3 reads TGTGCCTGGAGTGTAGGGGGAGAAAAACTGTTTTTT.

This chain links TRBV6-6 with TRBJ2-7; possible D gene TRBD1, 5 bases. The CDR3 length is 13 residues. Trimming took off 3 bases at V and 2 bases at J, with 8 bases between the two ends. Germline V gives CDR1 MNHNY, CDR2 SVGAGI (reference sequence). The CDR3 region is CASSYQGTYEQYF. The CDR3 region has the DNA TGTGCCAGCAGTTATCAGGGTACCTACGAGCAGTACTTC.

The chain recombines TRBV4-3 with TRBJ2-7; TRBD1 might be the D (5 bases). In germline, CDR1 is LGHNA, CDR2 YSLEER. The CDR3 extends over 15 amino acids. V lost 4 bases, J lost 0 bases, and 13 bases lay in between. As DNA, the CDR3 is TGCGCCAGCAGCCCTAGACAGACATACTCCTACGAGCAGTACTTC. Its protein product is CASSPRQTYSYEQYF.

V usage is TRBV20-1 and J usage is TRBJ1-1; D is unresolved. This CDR3 has 15 amino acids. CDR1 and CDR2 from the germline V gene are DFQATT and SNEGSKA (reference sequence). The germline V and J ends were trimmed by 6 bases and 1 base, with 18 bases remaining between them. The CDR3 sequence is CSASIPGLQNTEAFF. The CDR3 DNA reads TGCAGTGCAAGTATACCGGGATTACAGAACACTGAAGCTTTCTTT.

The count of this clone is one. The gene calls are TRBV7-9 and TRBJ1-2, with TRBD1 as a possible D gene (6 bases). CDR1 is SEHNR and CDR2 is FQNEAQ in the germline V gene (reference sequence). The CDR3 has 13 residues. V shed 3 bases and J shed 8 bases, with 13 bases lying between them. For the CDR3, the DNA is TGTGCCAGCAGCTTCCGGGACAACATCGGCTACACCTTC. Its protein is CASSFRDNIGYTF. The full variable domain, in which reference TRBV7-9 and TRBJ1-2 provide the parts outside the CDR3, is DTGVSQNPRHKITKRGQNVTFRCDPISEHNRLYWYRQTLGQGPEFLTYFQNEAQLEKSRLLSDRFSAERPKGSFSTLEIQRTEQGDSAMYLCASSFRDNIGYTFGSGTRLTVV.

The rearrangement uses TRBV7-6 and TRBJ2-1; D is unclear. There are 13 residues in the CDR3. V lost 2 bases, J lost 4 bases, and 6 bases lay in between. Germline V gives CDR1 SGHVS, CDR2 FNYEAQ. CDR3: CASSLNRYNEQFF. CDR3 coding DNA: TGTGCCAGCAGCTTAAACAGATACAATGAGCAGTTCTTC.

The chain joins TRBV6-1 to TRBJ1-2, with a tentative D call TRBD1 (5 bases). The CDR3 runs to 17 residues. V was pared by 1 base and J by 5 bases, with 20 bases between. Looked up from germline, CDR1 is MNHNS and CDR2 is SASEGT. CDR3 sequence reads: CASSEDPWVLGVYGYTF. The CDR3 DNA reads as TGTGCCAGCAGTGAAGATCCATGGGTATTAGGGGTATATGGCTACACCTTC.

This chain links TRBV28 with TRBJ1-2; D may be TRBD1 (5 bases). The CDR3 is 13 residues long. V was cut by 2 bases and J by 2 bases, with 6 bases left in between. The germline V gene has CDR1 MDHEN and CDR2 SYDVKM. The DNA for the CDR3 is TGTGCCAGCAGTTTACGACAGAACTATGGCTACACCTTC. Translated: CASSLRQNYGYTF.

The genes are TRBV15 and TRBJ2-5, with a weak D call TRBD1 (6 bases). V lost 1 base and J lost 4, with 13 bases in between. This CDR3 is built from 15 residues. Looked up from germline, CDR1 is LNHNV and CDR2 is YYDKDF (reference sequence). In nucleotides, the CDR3 is TGTGCCACCAGCAGAGGAGGGGGTGGCAGAGAGACCCAGTACTTC. Amino acid sequence: CATSRGGGGRETQYF.

The genes are TRBV7-9 and TRBJ2-2; weak D call: TRBD2 (6 bases). Germline CDR1 is SEHNR and CDR2 is FQNEAQ (reference sequence). The CDR3 spans 15 residues. V lost 2 bases and J lost 5, with 12 bases in between. The CDR3 nucleotides are TGTGCCAGCAGCTTACGACTGAGCGGGACCGGGGAGCTGTTTTTT. Translated, it gives CASSLRLSGTGELFF.

V usage is TRBV18 and J usage is TRBJ2-3, with TRBD2 matching 7 bases. CDR3 length: 16 amino acids. Germline-derived CDR1 and CDR2 are KGHSH and LQKENI. V dropped 1 base and J dropped 3; count of bases not matched to a gene: 7. The DNA of the CDR3 is TGTGCCAGCTCACCACAGGCGGGAGTAAGAACAGATACGCAGTATTTT. It translates to CASSPQAGVRTDTQYF.

The rearrangement links TRBV5-1 to TRBJ1-1; D unclear. CDR3 length equals 13 residues. From germline, CDR1 is SGHRS and CDR2 YFSETQ. Trimming cost V 0 bases and J 6 bases, with 9 bases left between them. The CDR3 sequence: CASSLVSNAEAFF. The CDR3 DNA reads TGCGCCAGCAGCTTGGTTAGTAACGCTGAAGCTTTCTTT.

This chain connects TRBV6-1 to TRBJ2-1; a weak D match, TRBD1 (6 bases). The CDR3 sequence is 21 residues long. Per the germline V gene, CDR1 is MNHNS and CDR2 is SASEGT. Trimming pared 2 bases from V and 4 bases from J, leaving 30 bases between. The CDR3 region is CASSENLLIWTEPRGYNEQFF. The CDR3 DNA follows: TGTGCCAGCAGTGAAAACCTCTTAATTTGGACAGAACCAAGGGGGTACAATGAGCAGTTCTTC.

The CDR3 nucleotides read TGTGCCAGCAGCCGAGTTGAGTTACCCGGAAACACCATATATTTT. This encodes CASSRVELPGNTIYF. The chain uses TRBV5-6 and TRBJ1-3, with D hard to call. Germline CDR1 and CDR2: SGHDT and YYEEEE. This CDR3 is built from 15 residues. The V end lost 4 bases, the J end lost 4 bases, and 15 bases lay between the germline ends.

V is TRBV5-8 and J is TRBJ2-2, with 10 bases lining up with TRBD1. CDR1 and CDR2 (germline): SGHTS, YDEGEE. Trimming removed 3 bases from V and 2 bases from J; junction bases left unmatched: 10. The CDR3 sequence is 18 residues long. CDR3 residues: CASSSGTGDSLNTGELFF. The CDR3 DNA is TGTGCCAGCAGCTCCGGGACAGGGGATTCCCTTAACACCGGGGAGCTGTTTTTT.

V usage is TRBV4-3 and J usage is TRBJ1-4, with D unclear. Trimming took 2 bases from V and 8 from J, leaving 12 bases between them. Germline CDR1 reads LGHNA; CDR2 reads YSLEER. The CDR3 is 14 amino acids. The CDR3 reads CASSQSRPYEKLFF. The CDR3 bases are TGCGCCAGCAGCCAATCTCGCCCCTACGAAAAACTGTTTTTT.

This chain uses TRBV20-1 with TRBJ2-2; 8 nucleotides agree with TRBD1. Unmatched junction bases numbered 11, after V lost 3 bases and J lost 5 bases. The CDR3 covers 16 residues. CDR1 is DFQATT, CDR2 SNEGSKA, per germline (reference sequence). The CDR3 bases are TGCAGTGCTAGTATGCCCAGGGGGCGTACAACCGGGGAGCTGTTTTTT. Its protein product is CSASMPRGRTTGELFF.

V usage is TRBV7-3 and J usage is TRBJ1-1; 10 bases line up with TRBD1. V lost 0 bases, J lost 5 bases, and 9 bases stayed unmatched. The germline V gene has CDR1 SGHTA and CDR2 FQGTGA. The CDR3 consists of 17 residues. In nucleotides, the CDR3 is TGTGCCAGCAGCTTAACTACGGTCCCGGGACAGGGGACTGAAGCTTTCTTT. It codes for CASSLTTVPGQGTEAFF.

This sequence joins TRBV3-1 (or the pseudogene TRBV3-2) and TRBJ2-1; 11 bases match TRBD2. Trimming at V came to 0 bases and at J to 8 bases, leaving 12 bases not matched to a gene. Germline V gene data show CDR1 as LGHDT and CDR2 as YNNKEL (reference sequence). The CDR3 extends over 18 amino acids. This CDR3 is CASSQDQWGTSGNHEQFF. The CDR3 region has the DNA TGTGCCAGCAGCCAAGATCAATGGGGGACTAGCGGAAACCATGAGCAGTTCTTC.

J is TRBJ2-3 and V is TRBV3-1 (or the pseudogene TRBV3-2); the match to TRBD2 covers 8 bases. The CDR3 length is 17 residues. V dropped 3 bases and J dropped 1; count of bases not matched to a gene: 9. Germline V lookup: CDR1 LGHDT, CDR2 YNNKEL (reference sequence). The CDR3 DNA reads TGTGCCAGCAGCCAGGAAACTAGCGGCCATCGCACAGATACGCAGTATTTT. This sequence encodes CASSQETSGHRTDTQYF.

The chain joins TRBV7-9 to TRBJ2-5, with 10 nucleotides matching TRBD2. V gave up 6 bases and J gave up 5 bases; unmatched junction bases: 15. The CDR3 runs 17 residues. Germline-derived CDR1 and CDR2 are SEHNR and FQNEAQ (reference sequence). In DNA, the CDR3 is TGTGCCAGCAGTCCTTATCTTCAGCGGGAGGGCCTGGAGACCCAGTACTTC. This codes for CASSPYLQREGLETQYF. Together with reference TRBV7-9 and TRBJ2-5, the CDR3 gives the full variable domain: DTGVSQNPRHKITKRGQNVTFRCDPISEHNRLYWYRQTLGQGPEFLTYFQNEAQLEKSRLLSDRFSAERPKGSFSTLEIQRTEQGDSAMYLCASSPYLQREGLETQYFGPGTRLLVL.

CDR3 region: CASSPDQQGARTGELFF. Written as DNA, the CDR3 is TGTGCCAGTAGTCCCGACCAACAGGGGGCGAGGACCGGGGAGCTGTTTTTT. This chain joins TRBV19 and TRBJ2-2; TRBD1 matches at 9 bases. CDR1 and CDR2 from the germline V gene are LNHDA and SQIVND (reference sequence). CDR3 length: 17 amino acids. The V and J ends lost 5 bases and 5 bases, in that order; junction bases with no gene match: 12.

V usage is TRBV28 and J usage is TRBJ1-1; the D gene is possibly TRBD1 (5 bases). Trimming removed 11 bases from V and 1 base from J, with 17 bases in between. Germline-derived CDR1 and CDR2 are MDHEN and SYDVKM. The CDR3 extends over 14 amino acids. As DNA, the CDR3 is TGTGCCGGCGGCCGGGGGTGGGGGAACACTGAAGCTTTCTTT. This sequence encodes CAGGRGWGNTEAFF.

This rearrangement joins TRBV3-1 (or the pseudogene TRBV3-2) to TRBJ2-3, with 8 bases identical to TRBD2. The CDR3 loop spans 16 amino acids. Germline assignment: CDR1 LGHDT and CDR2 YNNKEL (reference sequence). V gave up 3 bases and J gave up 8 bases; unmatched junction bases: 13. In nucleotides, the CDR3 is TGTGCCAGCAGCCATCGGCCCGGGACTAGAGAAGGTACGCAGTATTTT. Translation: CASSHRPGTREGTQYF.

This clone is a singleton in its sample. The chain combines TRBV9 with TRBJ1-6; D call uncertain. V was pared by 0 bases and J by 2 bases, with 3 bases between. The CDR3 is 14 residues long. Germline lookup yields CDR1 SGDLS and CDR2 YYNGEE. The CDR3 spells CASSVAAYNSPLHF. Written as DNA, the CDR3 is TGTGCCAGCAGCGTAGCAGCCTATAATTCACCCCTCCACTTT.

The chain uses TRBV10-2 and TRBJ1-4; 7 bases map to TRBD1. CDR3 length: 14 amino acids. Germline V lookup: CDR1 WSHSY, CDR2 SAAADI. The junction had 10 bases not matched to a gene; V was cut back by 3 bases and J by 12 bases. The CDR3 spells CASSEYRGPSELFF. CDR3 DNA sequence: TGCGCCAGCAGTGAATATAGGGGGCCCTCGGAACTGTTTTTT.

This clone was seen just once. This CDR3 is CASSYSDRLSGYTF. In DNA form, the CDR3 reads TGTGCCAGCAGTTACTCCGACAGGTTGTCTGGCTACACCTTC. The chain recombines TRBV6-5 with TRBJ1-2, with TRBD1 as a possible D gene (6 bases). Trimming took off 0 bases at V and 7 bases at J, with 12 bases between the two ends. This CDR3 comprises 14 residues. Per germline, CDR1 MNHEY and CDR2 SVGAGI.

V is TRBV6-6 and J is TRBJ2-1; no clear D. With 5 bases removed from V and 5 bases from J, the gap between germline ends came to 13 bases. Germline assignment: CDR1 MNHNY and CDR2 SVGAGI (reference sequence). The CDR3 spans 14 residues. The CDR3 coding sequence is TGTGCCAGCAGTCAACCCACAACCCACAATGAGCAGTTCTTC. Its translation is CASSQPTTHNEQFF.